This entry concerns a single T cell receptor (beta chain). With 4 bases removed from V and 1 base from J, the gap between germline ends came to 10 bases. Germline CDR1 and CDR2: SQVTM and ANQGSEA. The CDR3 contains 13 residues. The entry originates in a study of blood T cell repertoires in COVID-19. Authors' processing steps: For nucleated cells, counts were estimated from reference gene primer amplification. Libraries were prepared by immunoSEQ multiplex PCR; TCRdb keeps only in-frame clonotypes and omits some of them. The V and J calls and clone size come from that table; D and trimming were worked out from the DNA. The sample carries roughly 130,000 clones, roughly 84% recorded once. Participants came from 20 to 25 US areas, aged roughly 18 to 89 years.

Source material: PBMCs or T cells enriched from blood (not recorded which). The receptor comes from a man in his forties or fifties with acute COVID-19. The chain has TRBV29-1 and TRBJ2-5; D might be TRBD1 (6 bases). The CDR3 here is CSVGGDIQETQYF. CDR3 sequence (DNA): TGCAGCGTTGGAGGGGACATCCAAGAGACCCAGTACTTC.